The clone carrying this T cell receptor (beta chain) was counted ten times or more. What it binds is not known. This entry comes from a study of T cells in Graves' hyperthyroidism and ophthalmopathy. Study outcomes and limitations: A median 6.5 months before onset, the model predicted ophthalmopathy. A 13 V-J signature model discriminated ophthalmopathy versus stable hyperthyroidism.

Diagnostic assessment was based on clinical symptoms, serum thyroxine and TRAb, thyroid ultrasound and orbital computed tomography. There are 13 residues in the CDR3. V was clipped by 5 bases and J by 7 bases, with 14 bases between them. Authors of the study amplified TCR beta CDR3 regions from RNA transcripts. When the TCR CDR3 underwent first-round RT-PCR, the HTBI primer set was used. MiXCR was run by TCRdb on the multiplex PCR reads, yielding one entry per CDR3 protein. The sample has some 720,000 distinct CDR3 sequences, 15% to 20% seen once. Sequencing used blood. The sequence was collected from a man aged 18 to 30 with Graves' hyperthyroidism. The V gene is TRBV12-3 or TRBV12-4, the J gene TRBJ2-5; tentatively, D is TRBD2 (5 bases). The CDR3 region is CASSAGERGTQYF. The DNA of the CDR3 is TGTGCCAGCAGTGCCGGGGAACGGGGGACCCAGTACTTC.